The next 13 T cell receptor beta chains were all read from a single sample in a study of T cell repertoires in cytomegalovirus infection. From the reads, TCRdb called clonotypes with MiXCR, one entry per CDR3 protein. The sample carries some 400,000 distinct CDR3 sequences, about a third recorded once. The material sequenced was PBMCs. All receptors come from a human donor in good health (CMV status not recorded). Some clones in this sample may be carry-over from other donors' samples.

This clonotype was counted a few times. The chain joins TRBV2 to TRBJ1-3; 8 bases line up with TRBD1. The germline CDR1 and CDR2 sequences are SNHLY and FYNNEI. V gave up 1 base and J gave up 4 bases; unmatched junction bases: 6. The CDR3 loop spans 16 amino acids. The CDR3 nucleotides read TGTGCCAGCAGTGAAGGTCGCAGGGGGCGCGGAAACACCATATATTTT. This translates into CASSEGRRGRGNTIYF.

The V call is TRBV18, the J call TRBJ1-1; D not certain. This CDR3 has 18 amino acids. V was clipped by 3 bases and J by 1 base, with 21 bases between them. Germline CDR1 KGHSH, CDR2 LQKENI. The DNA for the CDR3 is TGTGCCAGCTCACCGATAAACACGACTCGACGCAGGAACACTGAAGCTTTCTTT. Encoded protein: CASSPINTTRRRNTEAFF.

A word on this clonotype: A much more abundant neighbour one base away suggests this may be a read error. V gene TRBV7-2 combines with J gene TRBJ2-3; TRBD1 aligns across 7 bases. This CDR3 comprises 15 residues. The germline CDR1 and CDR2 sequences are SGHTA and FQGNSA. CDR3 protein: CASSTGRFGTETQYF. CDR3 nucleotide sequence: TGTGCCAGCAGCACCGGACGGTTTGGGACAGAGACGCAGTATTTT.

The chain carries TRBV12-5 and TRBJ1-2; possible D gene TRBD1, 6 bases. Trimming stripped 3 bases from V and 4 bases from J, with 12 bases between. Per the germline V gene, CDR1 is LGHNT and CDR2 is FRNRAP. The CDR3 totals 14 residues. This chain's CDR3 is CASGLGGRGYGYTF. DNA for the CDR3: TGTGCTAGTGGTTTAGGGGGTCGGGGCTATGGCTACACCTTC. The whole variable domain, remainder taken from reference TRBV12-5 and TRBJ1-2, is DARVTQTPRHKVTEMGQEVTMRCQPILGHNTVFWYRQTMMQGLELLAYFRNRAPLDDSGMPKDRFSAEMPDATLATLKIQPSEPRDSAVYFCASGLGGRGYGYTFGSGTRLTVV.

Points on this clonotype: The germline gene is not matched at one end of the junction; a read error may be the cause. Here the CDR3 reads CDSSLEATRTYEQYF. The CDR3 nucleotides read TGTGACAGCAGCTTAGAAGCGACTCGTACCTACGAGCAGTACTTC. The gene calls are TRBV7-9 and TRBJ2-7; D remains ambiguous. The germline gives CDR1 SEHNR, CDR2 FQNEAQ (reference sequence). The CDR3 extends over 15 amino acids.

The V and J genes are TRBV11-2 and TRBJ2-5; 7 positions agree with TRBD1. The J segment lost 3 bases and the V segment lost 4 bases, leaving 5 bases of the junction unmatched. Germline lookup yields CDR1 SGHAT and CDR2 FQNNGV. The CDR3 extends over 14 amino acids. The CDR3, as DNA: TGTGCCAGCAGCTATACTACAGGGGAAGAGACCCAGTACTTC. Residues: CASSYTTGEETQYF.

As for this clonotype: An end of the junction differs from the germline gene, which may be a read error. The chain recombines TRBV7-9 with TRBJ1-4; D may be TRBD1 (5 bases). Germline V gene lookup returns CDR1 SEHNR and CDR2 FQNEAQ (reference sequence). The CDR3 loop spans 15 amino acids. The CDR3 sequence is CASSLAGQGGEQLFF. CDR3 bases: TGTGCCAGCAGCTTAGCGGGCCAGGGAGGTGAACAACTGTTTTTT.

This clonotype was recorded a few times. The chain employs TRBV29-1 and TRBJ1-4; 8 bases map to TRBD1. V shed 6 bases and J 4 bases; nucleotides not matched to a gene: 13. CDR3 length: 16 residues. Per the germline V gene, CDR1 is SQVTM and CDR2 is ANQGSEA. This CDR3 reads CSVSLDRGRNNEKLFF. DNA for the CDR3: TGCAGCGTCTCGCTCGACAGGGGACGTAATAATGAAAAACTGTTTTTT.

V gene TRBV5-1 combines with J gene TRBJ1-1; 7 bases map to TRBD1. The CDR3 has 16 residues. CDR1 is SGHRS, CDR2 YFSETQ, per germline. Trimming at V came to 4 bases and at J to 0 bases, leaving 9 bases not matched to a gene. The CDR3 region has the DNA TGCGCCAGCAGCGGGGGGCTGACAGGGATGAACACTGAAGCTTTCTTT. This gives the protein CASSGGLTGMNTEAFF.

This clonotype was detected many times. This chain joins TRBV28 and TRBJ2-4, with 8 bases lining up with TRBD1. V shed 4 bases, J shed 13 bases, and the junction held 3 bases outside the gene matches. The germline V gene encodes CDR1 MDHEN and CDR2 SYDVKM. The CDR3 runs 11 residues. CDR3 amino acids: CASSSDRAQYF. CDR3 coding DNA: TGTGCCAGCAGTTCGGACAGGGCCCAGTACTTC.

This clonotype was seen a few times. The rearrangement joins TRBV6-2 or TRBV6-3 to TRBJ2-3, with a possible D match to TRBD1 (6 bases). Trimming shortened V by 5 bases and J by 4 bases, and 13 bases separated the two germline ends. The V gene's germline CDR1 is MNHEY and CDR2 SVGEGT. The CDR3 sequence is 14 residues long. CDR3 loop: CASSIQGRPDTQYF. The DNA for the CDR3 is TGTGCCAGCAGTATACAGGGTCGGCCAGATACGCAGTATTTT.

Comments on this clonotype: The junction differs from germline at one of its ends, possibly a read error. This sequence joins TRBV6-2 or TRBV6-3 and TRBJ2-7; a weak D match, TRBD2 (6 bases). CDR1 and CDR2 (germline): MNHEY, SVGEGT. The CDR3 is 16 residues long. The CDR3 loop reads CASSDSRDWTSYEQYF. The CDR3 nucleotides read TGTGCCAGCAGTGACTCCCGGGACTGGACATCCTACGAGCAGTACTTC.

This clonotype was recorded many times. CDR3 region: CASSLVHLNTEAFF. The CDR3 nucleotides read TGTGCCAGCAGCTTAGTACATTTGAACACTGAAGCTTTCTTT. The chain is built from TRBV7-3 and TRBJ1-1, with D hard to call. Between the trimmed V and J ends, which lost 2 bases and 0 bases, there was a span of 7 bases. The CDR3 is 14 residues long. Germline V gene sequence: CDR1 SGHTA, CDR2 FQGTGA.